This is a list of T cell receptor beta chains from one sample in a study of blood T cell repertoires in COVID-19. Generated by immunoSEQ multiplex PCR, the TCRdb table keeps only in-frame clones and is missing some. Of 110,000 to 150,000 clones in the sample, roughly 75% are singletons; the top ten hold just over 6%. The sequencing sample was made of PBMCs or T cells enriched from blood (not recorded which). Receptor source: a woman between 50 and 59 years old who had recovered from COVID-19. CDR3s include the opening cysteine and the closing phenylalanine or tryptophan. Each record gives: clone size, V gene, J gene, D gene, CDR3 protein, CDR3 DNA. D genes are given only for firm matches. Not all rows give a size; the values are once, few, many and, for expanded clones, a class.

once	TRBV6-5	TRBJ1-1	-	CASSSAFRGGRTEAFF	TGTGCCAGCAGTTCCGCCTTCAGGGGAGGGAGGACTGAAGCTTTCTTT
-	TRBV4-1	TRBJ2-1	TRBD2	CASSPLAGVNEQFF	TGCGCCAGCAGCCCACTAGCGGGGGTCAATGAGCAGTTCTTC
-	TRBV9	TRBJ1-4	-	CASSVAHTTATNEKLFF	TGTGCCAGCAGCGTAGCCCACACGACAGCAACTAATGAAAAACTGTTTTTT
-	TRBV10-3	TRBJ2-2	TRBD1	CAISVGQGDSNTGELFF	TGTGCCATCAGTGTCGGACAGGGGGACTCCAACACCGGGGAGCTGTTTTTT
-	TRBV28	TRBJ1-1	-	CASSPGGGTATEAFF	TGTGCCAGCAGTCCCGGGGGGGGGACCGCCACTGAAGCTTTCTTT
-	TRBV4-1	TRBJ1-6	TRBD1	CASSQAVQGDFNSPLHF	TGCGCCAGCAGCCAAGCAGTACAGGGGGACTTTAATTCACCCCTCCACTTT
-	TRBV5-1	TRBJ1-1	-	CASSLGGENTEAFF	TGCGCCAGCAGCCTTGGGGGCGAGAACACTGAAGCTTTCTTT
-	TRBV5-5	TRBJ1-2	-	CASSLMGAEGYTF	TGTGCCAGCAGCTTGATGGGGGCGGAAGGCTACACCTTC
few	TRBV28	TRBJ2-7	TRBD1	CASSAGQGIPYEQYF	TGTGCCAGCAGTGCGGGACAGGGGATTCCCTACGAGCAGTACTTC
-	TRBV28	TRBJ1-5	-	CASRIRYQPQHF	TGTGCCAGCAGGATCAGGTATCAGCCCCAGCATTTT
-	TRBV7-7	TRBJ2-2	-	CASSRRTDPNTGELFF	TGTGCCAGCAGCCGCCGGACAGACCCGAACACCGGGGAGCTGTTTTTT
-	TRBV15	TRBJ1-5	TRBD1	CATSRDTQGYQPQHF	TGTGCCACCAGCAGAGACACACAGGGGTATCAGCCCCAGCATTTT
-	TRBV9	TRBJ2-2	TRBD2	CASSPGGDEYHLELFF	TGTGCCAGCAGCCCCGGGGGGGACGAGTATCACCTGGAGCTGTTTTTT
-	TRBV18	TRBJ2-3	TRBD2	CASSLAGASTDTQYF	TGTGCCAGCTCACTAGCGGGGGCAAGCACAGATACGCAGTATTTT
-	TRBV5-4	TRBJ2-5	TRBD2	CASSSTSGGAGETQYF	TGTGCCAGCAGCTCGACTAGCGGGGGGGCCGGAGAGACCCAGTACTTC
-	TRBV7-9	TRBJ1-1	TRBD1	CASSPTGFRGNTEAFF	TGTGCCAGCAGCCCGACAGGGTTTAGGGGGAACACTGAAGCTTTCTTT
-	TRBV7-9	TRBJ1-3	TRBD1	CASRRTGQGGRNTIYF	TGTGCCAGCAGACGAACGGGGCAGGGGGGAAGAAACACCATATATTTT
many	TRBV19	TRBJ1-5	-	CASTRQGSQPQHF	TGTGCCAGTACACGGCAGGGAAGTCAGCCCCAGCATTTT
-	TRBV7-8	TRBJ1-2	-	CASSLSGSTIRGYTF	TGTGCCAGCAGCTTATCAGGGTCTACTATTCGTGGCTACACCTTC
many	TRBV2	TRBJ1-3	-	CASSAQGYEGNTIYF	TGTGCCAGCAGTGCGCAGGGGTACGAAGGAAACACCATATATTTT
few	TRBV7-9	TRBJ2-2	-	CASSLVKSTGELFF	TGTGCCAGCAGCTTAGTCAAGAGTACCGGGGAGCTGTTTTTT
-	TRBV30	TRBJ1-2	TRBD1	CAWSPGQGPDGYTF	TGTGCCTGGAGCCCAGGACAGGGACCTGATGGCTACACCTTC
-	TRBV21-1	TRBJ1-2	-	CASSGQYGYTF	TGTGCCAGCAGCGGACAGTATGGCTACACCTTC
-	TRBV11-2	TRBJ2-1	TRBD2	CASSSGLAGYNEQFF	TGTGCCAGCAGCTCGGGACTAGCGGGCTACAATGAGCAGTTCTTC
few	TRBV29-1	TRBJ1-2	-	CSVEGSFGGYTF	TGCAGCGTTGAGGGCAGCTTTGGGGGCTACACCTTC
-	TRBV5-1	TRBJ2-2	-	CASSLAVSGELFF	TGCGCCAGCAGCTTGGCCGTATCCGGGGAGCTGTTTTTT
-	TRBV28	TRBJ1-2	-	CASSGSLRHYGYTF	TGTGCCAGCAGTGGCTCTCTCAGGCACTATGGCTACACCTTC
few	TRBV3-1/TRBV3-2	TRBJ1-2	-	CASSQKAVGYTF	TGTGCCAGCAGCCAGAAGGCGGTTGGCTACACCTTC
-	TRBV29-1	TRBJ1-1	TRBD1	CSVLTDRGGTEAFF	TGCAGCGTTCTTACGGACAGGGGGGGCACTGAAGCTTTCTTT
-	TRBV7-2	TRBJ2-1	TRBD1	CASLPTGTTYNEQFF	TGTGCCAGCCTCCCGACAGGGACCACCTACAATGAGCAGTTCTTC
-	TRBV27	TRBJ1-2	TRBD1	CASTRGQGEGGYTF	TGTGCCAGCACCCGAGGACAGGGCGAGGGTGGCTACACCTTC
-	TRBV7-9	TRBJ1-3	-	CASSSWTDSGNTIYF	TGTGCCAGCAGCTCTTGGACTGACTCTGGAAACACCATATATTTT
once	TRBV27	TRBJ2-1	TRBD2	CASSLGGGGLLEQFF	TGTGCCAGCAGTCTGGGCGGGGGGGGGCTTCTTGAGCAGTTCTTC
few	TRBV5-1	TRBJ1-1	-	CASSKGQLSNTEAFF	TGCGCCAGCTCCAAAGGACAGCTCTCGAACACTGAAGCTTTCTTT
-	TRBV24-1	TRBJ2-4	TRBD1	CATSDIFGRQGKELAKNIQYF	TGTGCCACCAGTGATATATTTGGGAGACAGGGGAAAGAGCTAGCCAAAAACATTCAGTACTTC
-	TRBV6-5	TRBJ1-4	-	CASSYSGRGDEKLFF	TGTGCCAGCAGTTACTCGGGTAGGGGCGATGAAAAACTGTTTTTT
-	TRBV19	TRBJ2-7	-	CASSSGLTPLDEQYF	TGTGCCAGTAGTTCCGGACTTACCCCTCTCGACGAGCAGTACTTC